The 23 T cell receptor beta chains below all came from one sample that was sequenced in a study of blood T cell repertoires in COVID-19. Clones were sequenced by immunoSEQ multiplex PCR, and TCRdb holds only the in-frame ones, with some missing. This sample yields roughly 160,000 clones, of which 75% to 90% are seen a single time; approximately 3.6% belongs to the top ten. The source material was PBMCs or T cells enriched from blood (not recorded which). The receptors originated from a woman aged 55-69 years who had recovered from COVID-19.

This clone was observed once. V gene TRBV4-1 combines with J gene TRBJ1-5, with D perhaps TRBD1 (6 bases). The CDR3 consists of 18 residues. The V end lost 2 bases, the J end lost 4 bases, and 21 bases lay between the germline ends. From germline, CDR1 is MGHRA and CDR2 YSYEKL. CDR3 DNA: TGCGCCAGCAGCCAACTCCCACGGGGGGGCCTTTGGAATCAGCCCCAGCATTTT. It yields the protein CASSQLPRGGLWNQPQHF.

The CDR3 protein is CAISDGASGAGEQYF. The CDR3 nucleotides are TGTGCCATCAGTGACGGGGCTAGCGGGGCTGGGGAGCAGTACTTC. The chain employs TRBV10-3 and TRBJ2-7; 9 positions match TRBD2. Germline CDR1 is ENHRY and CDR2 is SYGVKD. The length of the CDR3 is 15 residues. The ends lost 3 bases at V and 7 bases at J; junction bases unmatched: 10.

The rearrangement links TRBV19 to TRBJ2-5; 8 nucleotides line up with TRBD2. The CDR3 is 18 amino acids. J gave up 1 base and V 3 bases, and 13 bases lay outside the gene matches. CDR1 is LNHDA, CDR2 SQIVND, per germline (reference sequence). For the CDR3, the DNA is TGTGCCAGTAGTATGGCCTTTTTAAGCGGGGGACTCCAAGAGACCCAGTACTTC. This encodes CASSMAFLSGGLQETQYF.

The gene calls are TRBV4-2 and TRBJ2-2; 7 bases line up with TRBD1. Germline V gene sequence: CDR1 LGHNA, CDR2 YNFKEQ. The CDR3 sequence is 14 residues long. The ends lost 1 base at V and 9 bases at J; junction bases unmatched: 5. CDR3 sequence: CASSQAGTAWELFF. As DNA, the CDR3 is TGTGCCAGCAGCCAAGCCGGGACAGCCTGGGAGCTGTTTTTT.

V gene TRBV2 combines with J gene TRBJ2-2; D possibly corresponds to TRBD1 (6 bases). CDR1 is SNHLY, CDR2 FYNNEI, per germline. This CDR3 contains 14 residues. Trimming stripped 7 bases from V and 1 base from J, with 10 bases between. The CDR3, as DNA: TGTGCCAGCAATGGACAGCGGAACACCGGGGAGCTGTTTTTT. It codes for CASNGQRNTGELFF.

This chain joins TRBV18 and TRBJ1-2; D uncertain. This CDR3 spans 15 amino acids. CDR1 KGHSH and CDR2 LQKENI come from the germline V gene. V was shortened by 1 base and J by 3 bases, with 12 bases between the two germline ends. CDR3 bases: TGTGCCAGCTCACCACGGCGGGTCCCGGACTATGGCTACACCTTC. Residues: CASSPRRVPDYGYTF.

This clone has a handful of counts. The rearrangement links TRBV6-1 to TRBJ1-4, with a possible D match to TRBD1 (5 bases). Germline CDR1 reads MNHNS; CDR2 reads SASEGT. This CDR3 contains 15 residues. Trimming removed 3 bases at V and 4 bases at J, with 12 bases between. CDR3 in amino acids: CASSDRGGLNEKLFF. The CDR3 DNA sequence: TGTGCCAGCAGTGATAGGGGAGGACTTAATGAAAAACTGTTTTTT.

The gene calls are TRBV3-1 (or the pseudogene TRBV3-2) and TRBJ2-3; D remains ambiguous. The V gene lost 1 base and the J gene lost 0 bases, with 11 bases spanning the gap. This CDR3 region has 16 residues. The germline V gene encodes CDR1 LGHDT and CDR2 YNNKEL (reference sequence). This CDR3 is CASSQARVPSTDTQYF. As DNA, the CDR3 is TGTGCCAGCAGCCAAGCTAGAGTCCCCAGCACAGATACGCAGTATTTT.

The CDR3 spells CASSRTGEGVYEQYF. The CDR3 nucleotides read TGTGCCAGTAGTCGAACAGGGGAAGGCGTCTACGAGCAGTACTTC. The chain carries TRBV19 and TRBJ2-7, with 7 bases identical to TRBD1. Trimming took 5 bases from V and 3 from J; bases not matched to a gene: 10. The CDR3 consists of 15 residues. Per germline, CDR1 LNHDA and CDR2 SQIVND (reference sequence).

This clone occurred once. This chain uses TRBV3-1 (or the pseudogene TRBV3-2) with TRBJ1-6, with 7 nucleotides matching TRBD1. The CDR3 has 16 amino acids. V gave up 4 bases and J gave up 6 bases; unmatched junction bases: 9. Looked up from germline, CDR1 is LGHDT and CDR2 is YNNKEL (reference sequence). In DNA form, the CDR3 reads TGTGCCAGCAGCCTTACAGGGGTTTATTCTAATTCACCCCTCCACTTT. It yields the protein CASSLTGVYSNSPLHF.

In its sample, this clone was seen a few times. The V gene is TRBV4-1, the J gene TRBJ1-2; 12 bases match TRBD1. V lost 3 bases, J lost 1 base, and 6 bases stayed unmatched. The germline CDR1 and CDR2 sequences are MGHRA and YSYEKL. The CDR3 has 17 residues. DNA of the CDR3: TGCGCCAGCAGCCAGGGGACAGGGGGCGGCTTTAACTATGGCTACACCTTC. It codes for CASSQGTGGGFNYGYTF.

Here the CDR3 reads CASSGLAEKETQYF. CDR3 nucleotide sequence: TGTGCCAGCAGCGGACTAGCGGAGAAAGAGACCCAGTACTTC. The V call is TRBV13, the J call TRBJ2-5, with 10 bases fitting TRBD2. V trimming: 5 bases; J trimming: 3 bases; junction bases outside the gene matches: 3. Germline loops: CDR1 PRHDT, CDR2 FYEKMQ (reference sequence). The CDR3 is 14 residues long.

The chain carries TRBV6-6 and TRBJ1-4; 7 positions agree with TRBD1. Trimming cost V 5 bases and J 3 bases; bases outside gene matches: 9. Germline CDR1 and CDR2: MNHNY and SVGAGI (reference sequence). There are 16 residues in the CDR3. The CDR3, as DNA: TGTGCCAGCAGTAAATCGCGACAGGGCGCTAATGAAAAACTGTTTTTT. It translates to CASSKSRQGANEKLFF.

V usage is TRBV10-3 and J usage is TRBJ1-5, with a weak D call TRBD1 (6 bases). V lost 8 bases to trimming and J lost 3 bases, with 23 bases between them. The CDR3 is 17 amino acids. Germline values: CDR1 ENHRY, CDR2 SYGVKD. CDR3 protein: CAISRGAGEKNNQPQHF. CDR3 sequence (DNA): TGTGCCATCTCCCGGGGAGCAGGGGAGAAGAACAATCAGCCCCAGCATTTT.

Concerning this clone: Different DNA sequences within this sample yield the same CDR3. V is TRBV5-1 and J is TRBJ1-4; 9 bases align to TRBD1. This CDR3 region has 14 residues. The germline V gene encodes CDR1 SGHRS and CDR2 YFSETQ. Unmatched junction bases numbered 3, after V lost 4 bases and J lost 5 bases. This CDR3 is CASSLGQGNEKLFF. The CDR3 DNA is TGCGCCAGCAGCCTTGGACAGGGGAATGAAAAACTGTTTTTT. The whole variable domain, filled in from reference TRBV5-1 and TRBJ1-4, reads KAGVTQTPRYLIKTRGQQVTLSCSPISGHRSVSWYQQTPGQGLQFLFEYFSETQRNKGNFPGRFSGRQFSNSRSEMNVSTLELGDSALYLCASSLGQGNEKLFFGSGTQLSVL.

The gene calls are TRBV4-1 and TRBJ2-2; 8 nucleotides align to TRBD2. Per germline, CDR1 MGHRA and CDR2 YSYEKL. The CDR3 is 18 amino acids. The J segment lost 5 bases and the V segment lost 4 bases, leaving 15 bases of the junction unmatched. The CDR3 DNA reads as TGCGCCAGCAGCCCCCTCGTCCGCCCCGGGGGGGAAACCGGGGAGCTGTTTTTT. This translates into CASSPLVRPGGETGELFF.

The chain carries TRBV11-2 and TRBJ1-6, with no clear D. The CDR3 is 16 amino acids. The ends were cut back, 4 bases at V and 7 bases at J, with 17 bases in the middle. CDR1 and CDR2 from the germline V gene are SGHAT and FQNNGV. For the CDR3, the DNA is TGTGCCAGCAGCTGGAGCGGAGAAATGTGGAATTCACCCCTCCACTTT. Translated: CASSWSGEMWNSPLHF. Variable domain in full (rest from reference TRBV11-2 and TRBJ1-6): EAGVAQSPRYKIIEKRQSVAFWCNPISGHATLYWYQQILGQGPKLLIQFQNNGVVDDSQLPKDRFSAERLKGVDSTLKIQPAKLEDSAVYLCASSWSGEMWNSPLHFGNGTRLTVT.

This clone was found a few times. The chain recombines TRBV5-4 with TRBJ2-1, with D tentatively TRBD2 (6 bases). CDR3 size: 15 residues. Germline CDR1 SGHNT, CDR2 YYREEE (reference sequence). Between the trimmed V and J ends, which lost 3 bases and 0 bases, there was a span of 10 bases. CDR3 DNA sequence: TGTGCCAGCAGCTGGGACTTGAGCTCCTACAATGAGCAGTTCTTC. It is translated as CASSWDLSSYNEQFF.

J is TRBJ1-6 and V is TRBV18; 7 positions agree with TRBD1. V lost 2 bases to trimming and J lost 4 bases; unmatched junction nucleotides: 2. CDR1 is KGHSH and CDR2 is LQKENI in the germline V gene. This CDR3 spans 15 amino acids. The CDR3 spells CASSPTGQYNSPLHF. CDR3 bases: TGTGCCAGCTCACCAACGGGACAGTATAATTCACCCCTCCACTTT.

The rearrangement uses TRBV30 and TRBJ2-1, with 9 bases that match TRBD1. Unmatched junction bases numbered 13, after V lost 3 bases and J lost 7 bases. The CDR3 spans 16 residues. CDR1 is GTSNPN, CDR2 SVGIG, per germline (reference sequence). Here the CDR3 DNA reads TGTGCCTGGAGGGGCGACCGGGACAGGGTCCAAAATGAGCAGTTCTTC. Translation gives CAWRGDRDRVQNEQFF.

V usage is TRBV25-1 and J usage is TRBJ1-2; maybe TRBD1 (5 bases). Germline V CDR1 and CDR2: MGHDK, SYGVNS. Trimming left V 3 bases short and J 4 bases short, with 9 bases between. This CDR3 spans 13 amino acids. The CDR3 loop reads CASSDRDVYGYTF. DNA of the CDR3: TGTGCCAGCAGTGACAGGGATGTCTATGGCTACACCTTC.

This chain uses TRBV5-4 with TRBJ1-1; perhaps TRBD1 as D (6 bases). CDR3 length equals 15 residues. Germline CDR1 is SGHNT and CDR2 is YYREEE (reference sequence). V lost 2 bases, J lost 4 bases, and 15 bases lay in between. The CDR3 coding sequence is TGTGCCAGCAGCTTCTCCCAGACAGGAACCACTGAAGCTTTCTTT. It yields the protein CASSFSQTGTTEAFF.

This chain joins TRBV6-5 and TRBJ1-2, with 11 nucleotides matching TRBD1. Trimming took 11 bases from V and 4 from J; bases not matched to a gene: 6. Per germline, CDR1 MNHEY and CDR2 SVGAGI. The CDR3 sequence is 13 residues long. The CDR3 protein is CAGTGGLLYGYTF. CDR3 in DNA: TGTGCCGGGACAGGGGGTCTACTCTATGGCTACACCTTC.